A single sample gave rise to the 20 T cell receptor beta chains below, sequenced in a study of T cells in women clearing cervical HPV infection. Profiled with immunoSEQ multiplex PCR; TCRdb holds only in-frame clones, not every one. The ten top clones account for 10% to 15%, within a sample of 20,000 to 25,000 clones. The sequenced sample was blood buffy coat. These receptors came from a woman between 18 and 70 years old with a cervical HPV16 infection that either progressed to CIN3+ or cleared (not recorded which).

A word on this clone: The CDR3 goes on 3 residues after the read ends, and that part is filled in from the germline J gene. V usage is TRBV2 and J usage is TRBJ2-7, with TRBD1 matching 7 bases. The CDR3 is 12 amino acids. Unmatched junction bases numbered 3, after V lost 6 bases and J lost 4 bases. The germline V gene has CDR1 SNHLY and CDR2 FYNNEI. CDR3 bases read: TGTGCCAGCAGCCTACAGGGGTACGAG. Protein sequence: CASSLQGYE. The full CDR3 protein reads CASSLQGYEQYF.

Regarding this clone: The read halts 3 residues ahead of the CDR3 end, with the missing end drawn from the germline J gene. This chain links TRBV28 with TRBJ2-1, with D perhaps TRBD2 (6 bases). The V gene lost 2 bases and the J gene lost 8 bases, with 22 bases spanning the gap. The CDR3 runs 17 residues. The germline CDR1 and CDR2 sequences are MDHEN and SYDVKM. The CDR3 sequence: CASSLMYPNGGDYEQFF. The sequenced part of the CDR3 DNA is TGTGCCAGCAGTTTAATGTATCCCAACGGGGGTGATTATGAG. The full variable domain, its missing parts supplied by reference TRBV28 and TRBJ2-1, is DVKVTQSSRYLVKRTGEKVFLECVQDMDHENMFWYRQDPGLGLRLIYFSYDVKMKEKGDIPEGYSVSREKKERFSLILESASTNQTSMYLCASSLMYPNGGDYEQFFGPGTRLTVL.

A remark on this clone: The read gets to within 3 residues of the CDR3 end, and the germline J gene fills in the rest. V usage is TRBV10-3 and J usage is TRBJ1-6; D is possibly TRBD1 (5 bases). V was shortened by 4 bases and J by 0 bases, with 16 bases between the two germline ends. Germline V gene sequence: CDR1 ENHRY, CDR2 SYGVKD. This CDR3 is built from 18 residues. Partial CDR3 DNA: TGTGCCATCAGTGGGCGGGACTTGGGAAGCTCCTATAATTCACCC. As protein: CAISGRDLGSSYNSP. The entire CDR3 is CAISGRDLGSSYNSPLHF.

Notes on this clone: The CDR3 goes on 3 residues after the read ends, and that part is filled in from the germline J gene. The gene calls are TRBV7-8 and TRBJ1-2; 7 positions match TRBD1. This CDR3 has 15 amino acids. Germline V lookup: CDR1 SGHVS, CDR2 FQNEAQ. CDR3 bases read: TGTGCCAGCAGCTTCGGCGCAGGGGGAAACTACGAC. Amino acids: CASSFGAGGNYD. The entire CDR3 protein is CASSFGAGGNYDYTF.

With respect to this clone: Read coverage stops 3 residues before the CDR3 terminus; the germline J gene supplies the remainder. The chain is built from TRBV12-3 or TRBV12-4 and TRBJ2-1; a weak D match, TRBD1 (6 bases). CDR3 length: 13 residues. Trimming stripped 7 bases from V and 5 bases from J, with 12 bases between. CDR3 DNA (partial): TGTGCCAGCATGCACCGACAGGACAATGAG. Translating gives CASMHRQDNE. The CDR3 reads in full as CASMHRQDNEQFF.

A remark on this clone: Coverage ceases 3 residues before the CDR3 finishes, and the germline J gene fills in the end. The chain employs TRBV2 and TRBJ2-1; 11 bases agree with TRBD1. CDR3 length equals 16 residues. V was pared by 2 bases and J by 3 bases, with 3 bases of the junction left unmatched. Germline CDR1 is SNHLY and CDR2 is FYNNEI. The CDR3 protein is CASSEWTGGFYNEQFF. The covered CDR3 bases are TGTGCCAGCAGTGAATGGACAGGGGGCTTCTACAATGAG. Using reference TRBV2 and TRBJ2-1 for the parts outside the CDR3, the full variable domain is EPEVTQTPSHQVTQMGQEVILRCVPISNHLYFYWYRQILGQKVEFLVSFYNNEISEKSEIFDDQFSVERPDGSNFTLKIRSTKLEDSAMYFCASSEWTGGFYNEQFFGPGTRLTVL.

Regarding this clone: A read error may produce the germline difference seen at one junction end. The read terminates 3 residues before the CDR3 end, so the remaining end is supplied by the germline J gene. This sample includes further DNA sequences coding for the same CDR3. The chain couples TRBV28 to TRBJ1-3; tentatively, D is TRBD1 (5 bases). The V gene's germline CDR1 is MDHEN and CDR2 SYDVKM. This CDR3 is built from 15 residues. The DNA read from the CDR3 is TGTGCCAGCAGTTTAGTCAGGGTCTCTGGAAACACT. Residues: CASSLVRVSGNT. The CDR3, in full, reads CASSLVRVSGNTIYF.

Points on this clone: The CDR3 is cut off 3 residues early in the read; its end comes from the germline J gene. The same CDR3 is also encoded by other DNA sequences in this sample. The rearrangement joins TRBV12-3 or TRBV12-4 to TRBJ2-5, with 13 bases that match TRBD2. V gave up 2 bases and J gave up 5 bases; unmatched junction bases: 2. This CDR3 has 15 residues. CDR3 sequence reads: CASSLTSGRGETQYF. The sequenced part of the CDR3 DNA is TGTGCCAGCAGTTTAACTAGCGGGAGGGGGGAGACC.

In regard to this clone: Read coverage stops 3 residues before the CDR3 terminus; the germline J gene supplies the remainder. The genes are TRBV5-1 and TRBJ2-3; TRBD1 agrees at 9 bases. The CDR3 covers 14 residues. In germline, CDR1 is SGHRS, CDR2 YFSETQ. The CDR3 is CASSLSGQGETQYF. The CDR3 bases that were read are TGCGCCAGCAGCTTGTCGGGACAGGGTGAGACG.

As regards this clone: The read stops 3 residues short of the end of the CDR3; the missing end is completed from the germline J gene. This chain joins TRBV13 and TRBJ1-4, with D possibly being TRBD1 (5 bases). The CDR3 covers 17 residues. From germline, CDR1 is PRHDT and CDR2 FYEKMQ (reference sequence). The CDR3 DNA, read in part, is TGTGCCAGCAGCTCGGGCGGATCAAGCTCTGGGGCCAACGTA. Protein: CASSSGGSSSGANV. The entire CDR3 is CASSSGGSSSGANVLFF.

CDR3 region: CASSVGLAVDEQFF. The CDR3 DNA, read in part, is TGCGCCAGCAGCGTGGGACTAGCGGTCGATGAG. V is TRBV5-1 and J is TRBJ2-1, with 11 bases fitting TRBD2. The read ends 3 residues early relative to the CDR3; the germline J gene fills the gap. Germline CDR1 reads SGHRS; CDR2 reads YFSETQ. Trimming at V came to 4 bases and at J to 8 bases, leaving 5 bases not matched to a gene. This CDR3 contains 14 residues.

Comments on this clone: With the read ending 3 residues before the CDR3 end, the germline J gene is used to fill in that end. This chain joins TRBV6-2 or TRBV6-3 and TRBJ2-3; possibly TRBD1 for D (5 bases). The V end was cut by 0 bases, the J end by 0 bases, with 13 bases between. Looked up from germline, CDR1 is MNHEY and CDR2 is SVGEGT. This CDR3 region has 17 residues. The CDR3 sequence: CASSYSPLTDSTDTQYF. The CDR3 DNA, read in part, is TGTGCCAGCAGTTACTCCCCGTTGACAGATAGCACAGATACG.

A word on this clone: The read gets to within 3 residues of the CDR3 end, and the germline J gene fills in the rest. This chain uses TRBV30 with TRBJ1-2; 7 positions match TRBD1. CDR1 is GTSNPN, CDR2 SVGIG, per germline (reference sequence). This CDR3 comprises 13 residues. This chain's CDR3 is CAWSGQGKGGYTF. The covered CDR3 bases are TGTGCCTGGAGTGGACAGGGAAAGGGAGGC.

Note on this clone: The read halts 3 residues ahead of the CDR3 end, with the missing end drawn from the germline J gene. The V and J genes are TRBV6-1 and TRBJ2-3; no clear D. V was clipped by 3 bases and J by 1 base, with 5 bases between them. The V gene's germline CDR1 is MNHNS and CDR2 SASEGT. CDR3 size: 13 residues. The covered CDR3 bases are TGTGCCAGCAGTGACAGAGGCACAGATACG. Translation: CASSDRGTDT. The entire CDR3 is CASSDRGTDTQYF.

Turning to this clone: From the germline J gene comes the end of the CDR3, since the read stops 3 residues before it. This rearrangement joins TRBV4-1 to TRBJ2-5, with D possibly TRBD1 on 6 matching bases. The CDR3 spans 15 residues. Germline CDR1 reads MGHRA; CDR2 reads YSYEKL. V dropped 4 bases and J dropped 5 bases, with 17 bases sitting between them. The CDR3 loop is CASSPGWQGSETQYF. The DNA read from the CDR3 is TGCGCCAGCAGCCCCGGGTGGCAGGGGAGCGAGACC.

On this clone: The read halts 3 residues ahead of the CDR3 end, with the missing end drawn from the germline J gene. The chain is built from TRBV4-1 and TRBJ1-6, with a weak D call TRBD1 (6 bases). Germline CDR1 and CDR2: MGHRA and YSYEKL. This CDR3 spans 16 amino acids. Deletions cut 6 bases from V and 6 bases from J, with 18 bases between. The sequenced part of the CDR3 DNA is TGCGCCAGCAGTGCCGCCCAGGGGCGATTTAATTCACCC. It specifies CASSAAQGRFNSP. The full CDR3 protein is CASSAAQGRFNSPLHF.

Concerning this clone: The read is 3 residues too short to cover the CDR3 end, so that end is filled in from the germline J gene. The rearrangement links TRBV19 to TRBJ1-4; tentative D call: TRBD1 (5 bases). The V gene's germline CDR1 is LNHDA and CDR2 SQIVND (reference sequence). The ends were cut back, 6 bases at V and 0 bases at J, with 8 bases in the middle. The CDR3 length is 14 residues. CDR3 DNA (partial): TGTGCCAGTAGCCCACAGGCAACTAATGAAAAA. Translating gives CASSPQATNEK. The CDR3 as a whole reads CASSPQATNEKLFF.

On this clone itself: The read comes to an end 3 residues before the CDR3 does, leaving the germline J gene to fill in the end. The chain uses TRBV20-1 and TRBJ1-4, with D unclear. The CDR3 has 16 amino acids. Germline V gene lookup returns CDR1 DFQATT and CDR2 SNEGSKA (reference sequence). Trimming left V 2 bases short and J 3 bases short, with 16 bases between. CDR3 DNA (partial): TGCAGTGCTAGACCTAACATAGCGGGGTCTAATGAAAAA. Translated: CSARPNIAGSNEK. The CDR3 in full is CSARPNIAGSNEKLFF.

As for this clone: The read finishes 3 residues shy of the CDR3 end, and the germline J gene is used to complete it. The V call is TRBV7-3, the J call TRBJ1-2; 9 nucleotides agree with TRBD1. The CDR3 runs to 15 residues. CDR1 and CDR2 (germline): SGHTA, FQGTGA. The CDR3 bases that were read are TGTGCCAGCAGCTTAACACAGGGGGCCAAAAACATC. Its protein is CASSLTQGAKNI. The CDR3, in full, reads CASSLTQGAKNIYTF.

About this clone itself: The CDR3 extends 3 residues past the end of the read, so its final part is completed from the germline J gene. The rearrangement uses TRBV30 and TRBJ1-1; D perhaps matches TRBD1 (5 bases). Per the germline V gene, CDR1 is GTSNPN and CDR2 is SVGIG (reference sequence). The CDR3 runs to 16 residues. The germline V and J ends were trimmed by 8 bases and 1 base, with 23 bases remaining between them. The DNA read from the CDR3 is TGTGCCGGGATGGGGGGGAGTTGGGGATCGAACACTGAA. Encoded protein: CAGMGGSWGSNTE. The complete CDR3 sequence is CAGMGGSWGSNTEAFF.